The 21 T cell receptor beta chains given below trace back to one sample, sequenced in a study of blood T cell repertoires in COVID-19. Data came from immunoSEQ multiplex PCR; TCRdb stores just in-frame clones and leaves some out. The sample includes 210,000 or so clones, around four fifths seen only once; the top ten take 2.5% to 3.5%. The sequencing sample was made of peripheral blood. The receptors were sampled from a woman aged 80 or over with active or convalescent COVID-19.

The gene calls are TRBV18 and TRBJ2-5; D remains unclear. The CDR3 contains 14 residues. Germline lookup yields CDR1 KGHSH and CDR2 LQKENI. Deletions cut 4 bases from V and 3 bases from J, with 12 bases between. The CDR3 nucleotides are TGTGCCAGCTCACTAGTTAGCAGAAAAGAGACCCAGTACTTC. Protein: CASSLVSRKETQYF.

This clone was recorded once. V usage is TRBV5-6 and J usage is TRBJ2-7, with D possibly matching TRBD2 (7 bases). Trimming stripped 4 bases from V and 1 base from J, with 18 bases between. The CDR3 contains 16 residues. Per the germline V gene, CDR1 is SGHDT and CDR2 is YYEEEE. DNA of the CDR3: TGTGCCAGCAGCGCATTGGGGGGGGCCCCATCCTACGAGCAGTACTTC. Protein product: CASSALGGAPSYEQYF.

The V gene is TRBV28, the J gene TRBJ2-1; 14 bases map to TRBD2. Germline V CDR1 and CDR2: MDHEN, SYDVKM. The CDR3 has 16 residues. V lost 7 bases to trimming and J lost 9 bases; unmatched junction nucleotides: 11. This chain's CDR3 is CASTGLAGGLHGEQFF. DNA of the CDR3: TGTGCCAGCACCGGACTAGCGGGGGGACTTCACGGTGAGCAGTTCTTC.

The chain couples TRBV18 to TRBJ1-3; D possibly corresponds to TRBD1 (5 bases). The V gene lost 3 bases and the J gene lost 8 bases, with 11 bases spanning the gap. The length of the CDR3 is 13 residues. Germline V gene lookup returns CDR1 KGHSH and CDR2 LQKENI. CDR3 nucleotides: TGTGCCAGCTCACCTTCCCAGGGCCACACCATATATTTT. Amino acids: CASSPSQGHTIYF.

This chain joins TRBV5-5 and TRBJ1-1, with D perhaps TRBD1 (6 bases). Germline CDR1 reads SGHKS; CDR2 reads YYEKEE (reference sequence). Trimming stripped 2 bases from V and 0 bases from J, with 20 bases between. The CDR3 consists of 18 residues. In DNA form, the CDR3 reads TGTGCCAGCAGCTTTCAGCAGGGGCAGCCTCTTATGAACACTGAAGCTTTCTTT. It yields the protein CASSFQQGQPLMNTEAFF.

The genes are TRBV27 and TRBJ1-4; D perhaps matches TRBD1 (6 bases). CDR1 MNHEY and CDR2 SMNVEV come from the germline V gene (reference sequence). The CDR3 is 17 amino acids. The V end lost 6 bases, the J end lost 3 bases, and 20 bases lay between the germline ends. The CDR3 sequence is CASRLWGGDLPNEKLFF. The CDR3 nucleotides read TGTGCCAGCAGACTATGGGGGGGCGACCTCCCTAATGAAAAACTGTTTTTT.

The chain links TRBV7-3 to TRBJ1-6; 8 bases line up with TRBD1. The CDR3 is 16 amino acids. V was pared by 2 bases and J by 9 bases, with 9 bases of the junction left unmatched. Germline-derived CDR1 and CDR2 are SGHTA and FQGTGA. The CDR3 sequence is CASSLGGQGVRSPLHF. Here the CDR3 DNA reads TGTGCCAGCAGCTTAGGTGGACAGGGAGTCCGTTCACCCCTCCACTTT.

This chain links TRBV18 with TRBJ2-1; TRBD2 agrees at 13 bases. The CDR3 is 17 residues long. Germline loops: CDR1 KGHSH, CDR2 LQKENI. V lost 3 bases, J lost 7 bases, and 9 bases stayed unmatched. The chain's CDR3 is CASSPGTSGAYRNEQFF. The CDR3 region has the DNA TGTGCCAGCTCACCCGGGACTAGCGGGGCTTATCGGAATGAGCAGTTCTTC.

This clone was seen once. V gene TRBV5-1 combines with J gene TRBJ2-7, with 7 bases fitting TRBD1. Losses at the gene ends were 0 bases for V and 4 bases for J; bases not matched to a gene: 10. The CDR3 contains 16 residues. Germline CDR1 and CDR2: SGHRS and YFSETQ. In nucleotides, the CDR3 is TGCGCCAGCAGCTTGGGGGGAACCTCAGGGGGTTACGAGCAGTACTTC. Residues: CASSLGGTSGGYEQYF.

This clone came up a few times. The chain carries TRBV10-1 and TRBJ1-4; 7 bases align to TRBD1. Trimming took 6 bases from V and 0 from J; bases not matched to a gene: 10. The germline CDR1 and CDR2 sequences are WNHNN and SYGVQD (reference sequence). This CDR3 is built from 17 residues. The CDR3 protein is CASRQGQTSATNEKLFF. CDR3 in DNA: TGCGCCAGCAGACAGGGACAGACATCTGCAACTAATGAAAAACTGTTTTTT.

This clone was found a few times. The CDR3 spells CASRETGANSPLHF. The CDR3 coding sequence is TGTGCCAGCAGAGAAACAGGGGCGAATTCACCCCTCCACTTT. The rearrangement uses TRBV2 and TRBJ1-6; TRBD1 aligns across 7 bases. The CDR3 is 14 amino acids. Germline values: CDR1 SNHLY, CDR2 FYNNEI. V lost 6 bases to trimming and J lost 7 bases; unmatched junction nucleotides: 6.

In its sample, this clone was seen a few times. This chain connects TRBV7-9 to TRBJ1-6; the D gene is possibly TRBD1 (5 bases). V dropped 2 bases and J dropped 7 bases, with 18 bases sitting between them. The CDR3 is 17 amino acids. Looked up from germline, CDR1 is SEHNR and CDR2 is FQNEAQ (reference sequence). Here the CDR3 DNA reads TGTGCCAGCAGCTTAATCGGTGGGGGAGGTCAGAATTCACCCCTCCACTTT. It encodes CASSLIGGGGQNSPLHF.

The V call is TRBV5-1, the J call TRBJ2-3; 8 positions match TRBD1. This CDR3 contains 15 residues. V shed 2 bases and J 1 base; nucleotides not matched to a gene: 3. Germline V gene lookup returns CDR1 SGHRS and CDR2 YFSETQ. CDR3 residues: CASSFRGHGTDTQYF. DNA of the CDR3: TGCGCCAGCAGCTTCAGGGGGCACGGCACAGATACGCAGTATTTT.

The chain employs TRBV7-9 and TRBJ1-1; possibly TRBD1 for D (6 bases). V was shortened by 5 bases and J by 4 bases, with 20 bases between the two germline ends. The CDR3 loop spans 16 amino acids. Germline CDR1 is SEHNR and CDR2 is FQNEAQ (reference sequence). The CDR3 spells CASSQTLGGRGTEAFF. For the CDR3, the DNA is TGTGCCAGCAGCCAGACTTTAGGGGGACGGGGCACTGAAGCTTTCTTT.

The V gene is TRBV11-3, the J gene TRBJ1-1; perhaps TRBD1 as D (5 bases). The CDR3 is 17 amino acids. The germline V and J ends were trimmed by 3 bases and 2 bases, with 19 bases remaining between them. Germline values: CDR1 SGHNT, CDR2 YENEEA. CDR3 in DNA: TGTGCCAGCAGCTTTCGACTCGAGACAGAGATAAACACTGAAGCTTTCTTT. Translating gives CASSFRLETEINTEAFF.

The chain carries TRBV29-1 and TRBJ1-2, with D maybe TRBD1 (5 bases). The CDR3 sequence is 12 residues long. Trimming shortened V by 8 bases and J by 6 bases, and 16 bases separated the two germline ends. The germline gives CDR1 SQVTM, CDR2 ANQGSEA. The CDR3 spells CSTRGGFDGYTF. DNA for the CDR3: TGCAGCACTCGCGGGGGATTCGATGGCTACACCTTC. Supplemented by reference TRBV29-1 and TRBJ1-2, the full variable domain reads SAVISQKPSRDICQRGTSLTIQCQVDSQVTMMFWYRQQPGQSLTLIATANQGSEATYESGFVIDKFPISRPNLTFSTLTVSNMSPEDSSIYLCSTRGGFDGYTFGSGTRLTVV.

The chain combines TRBV5-5 with TRBJ2-1; D not certain. This CDR3 contains 16 residues. Germline assignment: CDR1 SGHKS and CDR2 YYEKEE (reference sequence). The V end was cut by 4 bases, the J end by 5 bases, with 19 bases between. The CDR3 nucleotides read TGTGCCAGCAGCCGCCGTTGGGCCGCGCAAGACAATGAGCAGTTCTTC. Residues: CASSRRWAAQDNEQFF.

CDR3 nucleotides: TGTGCCAGCAGTCTACGGAGGGGCTCTGGAAACACCATATATTTT. Protein: CASSLRRGSGNTIYF. This sequence joins TRBV2 and TRBJ1-3; the D gene is possibly TRBD1 (5 bases). The CDR3 is 15 amino acids. Trimming cost V 5 bases and J 0 bases, with 11 bases left between them. Germline values: CDR1 SNHLY, CDR2 FYNNEI.

This clone has just a few counts. J is TRBJ1-3 and V is TRBV28; no reliable D call. Germline assignment: CDR1 MDHEN and CDR2 SYDVKM. The ends were cut back, 5 bases at V and 4 bases at J, with 18 bases in the middle. The CDR3 loop spans 16 amino acids. CDR3 in amino acids: CASSPIPPLGGNTIYF. The CDR3 coding sequence is TGTGCCAGCAGTCCGATACCCCCGCTAGGAGGAAACACCATATATTTT.

The rearrangement uses TRBV7-8 and TRBJ1-4, with 8 bases lining up with TRBD1. Germline lookup yields CDR1 SGHVS and CDR2 FQNEAQ. V lost 1 base, J lost 2 bases, and 6 bases stayed unmatched. The CDR3 is 17 amino acids. Here the CDR3 DNA reads TGTGCCAGCAGCTTAGTGCCGACAGGGGCTACTAATGAAAAACTGTTTTTT. This encodes CASSLVPTGATNEKLFF.

This chain connects TRBV6-5 to TRBJ1-2, with 10 bases that match TRBD1. The CDR3 runs to 14 residues. Looked up from germline, CDR1 is MNHEY and CDR2 is SVGAGI. The V segment lost 6 bases and the J segment 5 bases; nucleotides outside the gene matches: 6. This chain's CDR3 is CASRPGTGVYGYTF. The CDR3 DNA is TGTGCCAGCAGACCCGGGACAGGGGTATATGGCTACACCTTC.